The entry that follows covers one T cell receptor (beta chain) sequence. What it binds is not known. Second-dose intervals of approximately 4 or approximately 12 weeks were pooled. V lost 7 bases and J lost 0, with 25 bases in between. This CDR3 is built from 18 residues. Germline CDR1 reads SQVTM; CDR2 reads ANQGSEA. Method: immunoSEQ multiplex PCR; TCRdb's copy keeps in-frame clones and lacks some. The table includes more than 15,000 clones, almost 85% detected once. The sample is drawn from a study of T cell responses to AZD1222 COVID-19 vaccine. Study-wide results and limits: Clonal diversity may have been underestimated in mostly white British donors. The peak T cell response came first, and repertoires were sampled only after it. Only six individuals given AZD1222 were seropositive at baseline.

V usage is TRBV29-1 and J usage is TRBJ2-1; D is possibly TRBD2 (5 bases). The specimen comprised peripheral blood, sampled 28 days after the second AZD1222 dose. The sequence came from an adult who received the AZD1222 COVID-19 vaccine. CDR3 DNA: TGCAGCGCCGCGGGCGGGCCCGAAGTCGCCAGCTCCTACAATGAGCAGTTCTTC. Encoded protein: CSAAGGPEVASSYNEQFF.